These 14 T cell receptor beta chains share one sample of origin, sequenced in a study of control samples from healthy donors and cancer patients. Assay: immunoSEQ multiplex PCR; the TCRdb copy retains only in-frame clones and omits some. The sample shows about 98,000 clones, over 60% of them seen only once. The sequenced sample consisted of blood. These TCRs come from a woman aged 30 to 39 in good health.

The rearrangement joins TRBV5-1 to TRBJ2-7; D remains unclear. CDR3 length: 14 amino acids. Germline lookup yields CDR1 SGHRS and CDR2 YFSETQ. Trimming stripped 0 bases from V and 0 bases from J, with 7 bases between. CDR3 DNA sequence: TGCGCCAGCAGCTTGGTGGGCGGCTCCTACGAGCAGTACTTC. It encodes CASSLVGGSYEQYF. The full variable domain, completed using reference TRBV5-1 and TRBJ2-7, is KAGVTQTPRYLIKTRGQQVTLSCSPISGHRSVSWYQQTPGQGLQFLFEYFSETQRNKGNFPGRFSGRQFSNSRSEMNVSTLELGDSALYLCASSLVGGSYEQYFGPGTRLTVT.

The chain couples TRBV7-2 to TRBJ2-3; D call uncertain. The CDR3 loop spans 16 amino acids. CDR1 is SGHTA, CDR2 FQGNSA, per germline. Trimming removed 1 base from V and 4 bases from J, with 15 bases in between. CDR3 protein: CASSLVGVTQADTQYF. CDR3 nucleotide sequence: TGTGCCAGCAGCTTAGTCGGAGTCACCCAAGCAGATACGCAGTATTTT.

This chain uses TRBV15 with TRBJ2-6; 8 nucleotides align to TRBD1. Germline lookup yields CDR1 LNHNV and CDR2 YYDKDF (reference sequence). The length of the CDR3 is 20 residues. Germline trimming cut 0 bases from V and 1 base from J; bases unmatched to any gene: 11. In DNA form, the CDR3 reads TGTGCCACCAGCAGAGATCGGACAGGGCGCTTTCCATCTGGGGCCAACGTCCTGACTTTC. Its protein is CATSRDRTGRFPSGANVLTF.

The J gene is TRBJ2-2, the V gene TRBV27, with 7 bases that match TRBD2. Germline V gene data show CDR1 as MNHEY and CDR2 as SMNVEV (reference sequence). The CDR3 sequence is 16 residues long. V was pared by 7 bases and J by 2 bases, with 10 bases of the junction left unmatched. CDR3 in DNA: TGTGCCAGCACCCTTAGGCTAGCGGTAAACACCGGGGAGCTGTTTTTT. This sequence encodes CASTLRLAVNTGELFF.

The rearrangement links TRBV27 to TRBJ2-5; the match to TRBD1 covers 8 bases. J lost 5 bases, V lost 3 bases, and 5 bases had no gene match. Per the germline V gene, CDR1 is MNHEY and CDR2 is SMNVEV (reference sequence). CDR3 length: 14 residues. CDR3 residues: CASSFRGRGETQYF. For the CDR3, the DNA is TGTGCCAGCAGTTTCAGGGGGCGCGGGGAGACCCAGTACTTC.

V gene TRBV19 combines with J gene TRBJ1-5, with 9 bases lining up with TRBD1. Trimming cost V 4 bases and J 6 bases; bases outside gene matches: 13. Germline assignment: CDR1 LNHDA and CDR2 SQIVND (reference sequence). The CDR3 spans 17 residues. DNA of the CDR3: TGTGCCAGTAGTAAGCCAGGACAGGGGTGGGAAATTCAGCCCCAGCATTTT. It codes for CASSKPGQGWEIQPQHF.

This clone was seen only once. The chain carries TRBV6-2 or TRBV6-3 and TRBJ2-5; maybe TRBD2 (5 bases). V lost 2 bases to trimming and J lost 6 bases, with 13 bases between them. The CDR3 contains 14 residues. Germline CDR1 reads MNHEY; CDR2 reads SVGEGT. Here the CDR3 DNA reads TGTGCCAGCAGTTACGACGGGGTTAAGCAGACCCAGTACTTC. It encodes CASSYDGVKQTQYF.

The V and J genes are TRBV9 and TRBJ1-1, with 8 bases matching TRBD1. Looked up from germline, CDR1 is SGDLS and CDR2 is YYNGEE. The length of the CDR3 is 17 residues. The trim removed 3 bases at V and 1 base at J, leaving 11 bases unmatched. Here the CDR3 reads CASSGQGFYDKNTEAFF. In nucleotides, the CDR3 is TGTGCCAGCAGCGGACAGGGGTTTTATGATAAGAACACTGAAGCTTTCTTT.

This clone occurred once. The genes are TRBV2 and TRBJ1-2; maybe TRBD1 (6 bases). Germline V gives CDR1 SNHLY, CDR2 FYNNEI. Trimming shortened V by 4 bases and J by 4 bases, and 10 bases separated the two germline ends. There are 13 residues in the CDR3. The CDR3 loop is CASSGARGYGYTF. DNA for the CDR3: TGTGCCAGCAGTGGGGCCAGGGGCTATGGCTACACCTTC. Variable domain in full (rest from reference TRBV2 and TRBJ1-2): EPEVTQTPSHQVTQMGQEVILRCVPISNHLYFYWYRQILGQKVEFLVSFYNNEISEKSEIFDDQFSVERPDGSNFTLKIRSTKLEDSAMYFCASSGARGYGYTFGSGTRLTVV.

The rearrangement links TRBV3-1 (or the pseudogene TRBV3-2) to TRBJ1-1; D possibly corresponds to TRBD1 (5 bases). The CDR3 has 16 amino acids. Trimming removed 4 bases from V and 1 base from J, with 16 bases in between. Germline V gene data show CDR1 as LGHDT and CDR2 as YNNKEL (reference sequence). The CDR3 nucleotides read TGTGCCAGCAGCCGCAAACCGGCAGGGCCGAACACTGAAGCTTTCTTT. Residues: CASSRKPAGPNTEAFF.

As for this clone: Within the sample, other DNA sequences also encode this same CDR3. The chain carries TRBV6-2 or TRBV6-3 and TRBJ2-7; 12 bases are shared with TRBD2. Germline V lookup: CDR1 MNHEY, CDR2 SVGEGT. The CDR3 runs 15 residues. Trimming took 0 bases from V and 4 from J; bases not matched to a gene: 1. The CDR3 is CASSYSTSGGYEQYF. The CDR3 DNA reads as TGTGCCAGCAGTTACTCGACTAGCGGGGGATACGAGCAGTACTTC.

This clone was found a few times. The rearrangement links TRBV7-6 to TRBJ2-1, with D tentatively TRBD1 (5 bases). This CDR3 region has 16 residues. V lost 7 bases to trimming and J lost 0 bases, with 16 bases between them. The V gene's germline CDR1 is SGHVS and CDR2 FNYEAQ. The CDR3 spells CASKQGSSSSYNEQFF. CDR3 nucleotides: TGTGCCAGCAAGCAGGGTAGCAGCAGCTCCTACAATGAGCAGTTCTTC. The full variable domain, with the rest looked up from reference TRBV7-6 and TRBJ2-1, is GAGVSQSPRYKVTKRGQDVALRCDPISGHVSLYWYRQALGQGPEFLTYFNYEAQQDKSGLPNDRFSAERPEGSISTLTIQRTEQRDSAMYRCASKQGSSSSYNEQFFGPGTRLTVL.

The chain recombines TRBV4-1 with TRBJ2-7; the D is unclear. This CDR3 has 12 amino acids. Germline-derived CDR1 and CDR2 are MGHRA and YSYEKL. V dropped 0 bases and J dropped 9 bases, with 9 bases sitting between them. Here the CDR3 DNA reads TGCGCCAGCAGCCAAGATTATTCCGGGCAGTACTTC. It yields the protein CASSQDYSGQYF.

The chain is built from TRBV30 and TRBJ2-7; 7 nucleotides line up with TRBD1. Germline V gene data show CDR1 as GTSNPN and CDR2 as SVGIG (reference sequence). The CDR3 extends over 14 amino acids. V was clipped by 5 bases and J by 3 bases; unmatched bases: 10. For the CDR3, the DNA is TGTGCCTGGGAGCGTCCGGGACAGTTCTACGAGCAGTACTTC. Amino acid sequence: CAWERPGQFYEQYF.